This T cell receptor beta chain emerged from a study of blood T cell repertoires in COVID-19. Whole-study context: COVID-19 samples, acute and convalescent, were from the United States, Italy and Spain. From T cells, B-cell-depleted T cells, or PBMCs came the material, which was cDNA or gDNA.

In the authors' workflow: Counts of nucleated cells, estimated from reference gene primer amplification, were obtained. Some clones are missing from TCRdb's copy, which holds only in-frame ones; the method was immunoSEQ multiplex PCR. V and J calls and clone size are those listed in that table; D and trimming were worked out from the DNA. The sample yields approximately 240,000 clones, roughly 80% seen once. The germline V gene has CDR1 MNHEY and CDR2 SVGEGT. The CDR3 is made up of 12 amino acids. V shed 4 bases and J shed 2 bases, with 5 bases lying between them. This clone was seen once. The chain recombines TRBV6-2 or TRBV6-3 with TRBJ2-5; D not certain. The sample taken for sequencing was peripheral blood. The receptor's source is a woman in her sixties with active or convalescent COVID-19. CDR3 DNA: TGTGCCAGCAGTTTCCCTCAAGAGACCCAGTACTTC. Its protein is CASSFPQETQYF.